This is a list of T cell receptor beta chains from one sample in a study of CD8+ T cells in alopecia areata. Data came from immunoSEQ multiplex PCR; TCRdb stores just in-frame clones and leaves some out. The profile shows over 150,000 clones, 53% of them singletons. Sequencing was performed on CD8+ T cells sorted from blood, taken at week 24, from a patient treated with tofacitinib. These receptors all come from a human donor with alopecia areata. Each CDR3 is given with its conserved first and last residue. Fields, in order: V gene, D gene, J gene, clone size, CDR3 protein, CDR3 DNA. D genes are given only for firm matches. Size is stated for part of the rows, as once, few or many counts, or as a class when the clone is expanded.

V: TRBV4-3
D: .
J: TRBJ1-2
size: .
CDR3: CASSQDLQDNYGYTF
DNA: TGCGCCAGCAGCCAAGATCTTCAGGATAACTATGGCTACACCTTC

V: TRBV11-3
D: .
J: TRBJ2-1
size: once
CDR3: CASSLGNGLGGNEQFF
DNA: TGTGCCAGCAGCTTAGGGAATGGACTAGGGGGCAATGAGCAGTTCTTC

V: TRBV5-1
D: .
J: TRBJ1-1
size: .
CDR3: CASSDSPGTEAFF
DNA: TGCGCCAGCTCGGACAGCCCGGGGACTGAAGCTTTCTTT

V: TRBV13
D: .
J: TRBJ2-1
size: .
CDR3: CASSATGGEQFF
DNA: TGTGCCAGCAGCGCTACAGGAGGGGAGCAGTTCTTC

V: TRBV25-1
D: .
J: TRBJ1-1
size: .
CDR3: CASLRGPEAFF
DNA: TGTGCCAGCCTCCGGGGCCCTGAAGCTTTCTTT

V: TRBV4-3
D: .
J: TRBJ1-1
size: few
CDR3: CASSQGEANTEAFF
DNA: TGCGCCAGCAGCCAAGGGGAGGCGAACACTGAAGCTTTCTTT

V: TRBV30
D: .
J: TRBJ1-2
size: .
CDR3: CAWMGSGPYYGYTF
DNA: TGTGCCTGGATGGGATCCGGTCCCTATTATGGCTACACCTTC

V: TRBV12-5
D: TRBD1
J: TRBJ1-5
size: .
CDR3: CASGPGQPNQPQHF
DNA: TGTGCTAGTGGACCGGGACAGCCGAATCAGCCCCAGCATTTT

V: TRBV19
D: TRBD1
J: TRBJ1-5
size: .
CDR3: CASSMGQGLYQPQHF
DNA: TGTGCCAGTAGTATGGGACAGGGGCTTTATCAGCCCCAGCATTTT

V: TRBV13
D: TRBD1
J: TRBJ1-2
size: .
CDR3: CASSDTGGAGYGYTF
DNA: TGTGCCAGCAGCGACACAGGGGGCGCAGGATATGGCTACACCTTC

V: TRBV19
D: .
J: TRBJ2-7
size: few
CDR3: CASSMLGAEQYF
DNA: TGTGCCAGTAGTATGTTGGGCGCCGAGCAGTACTTC

V: TRBV9
D: .
J: TRBJ2-1
size: once
CDR3: CASSVGAGTSSYNEQFF
DNA: TGTGCCAGCAGCGTAGGGGCAGGCACGAGCTCCTACAATGAGCAGTTCTTC

V: TRBV2
D: .
J: TRBJ1-1
size: .
CDR3: CASSPGAKLGAFF
DNA: TGTGCCAGCTCGCCGGGGGCGAAACTCGGAGCTTTCTTT

V: TRBV4-3
D: .
J: TRBJ2-3
size: .
CDR3: CASSQVGEIGTDTQYF
DNA: TGCGCCAGCAGCCAAGTTGGGGAGATTGGGACAGATACGCAGTATTTT

V: TRBV10-3
D: TRBD1
J: TRBJ1-2
size: .
CDR3: CAISESGQGTNYGYTF
DNA: TGTGCCATCAGTGAGTCAGGACAGGGTACGAACTATGGCTACACCTTC

V: TRBV7-9
D: .
J: TRBJ2-7
size: few
CDR3: CASSRRGGDGSYEQYF
DNA: TGTGCCAGCAGCCGCAGGGGGGGCGATGGCTCCTACGAGCAGTACTTC

V: TRBV29-1
D: .
J: TRBJ1-1
size: .
CDR3: CSVTTGKGAFF
DNA: TGCAGCGTCACAACAGGGAAAGGGGCTTTCTTT

V: TRBV30
D: .
J: TRBJ2-6
size: .
CDR3: CAQQEGAGANVLTF
DNA: TGTGCCCAACAGGAGGGTGCCGGGGCCAACGTCCTGACTTTC

V: TRBV29-1
D: .
J: TRBJ2-7
size: .
CDR3: CSVLRDRYEQYF
DNA: TGCAGCGTCCTCAGGGATAGATACGAGCAGTACTTC

V: TRBV25-1
D: .
J: TRBJ2-7
size: .
CDR3: CASSESYEQYF
DNA: TGTGCCAGCAGTGAATCATACGAGCAGTACTTC

V: TRBV11-2
D: .
J: TRBJ2-3
size: .
CDR3: CASRGDYFTDTQYF
DNA: TGTGCCAGCAGGGGTGACTACTTCACAGATACGCAGTATTTT

V: TRBV7-9
D: .
J: TRBJ2-7
size: .
CDR3: CASSWRPYEQYF
DNA: TGTGCCAGCAGCTGGCGTCCCTACGAGCAGTACTTC

V: TRBV9
D: .
J: TRBJ2-3
size: .
CDR3: CASSGRGGTDTQYF
DNA: TGTGCCAGCAGCGGACGGGGCGGCACAGATACGCAGTATTTT

V: TRBV7-3
D: TRBD2
J: TRBJ2-1
size: .
CDR3: CASSFRETSGGIYNEQFF
DNA: TGTGCCAGCAGCTTTCGGGAGACTAGCGGGGGGATTTACAATGAGCAGTTCTTC

V: TRBV19
D: .
J: TRBJ1-6
size: .
CDR3: CASREGQENSPLHF
DNA: TGTGCCAGCCGAGAGGGGCAGGAGAATTCACCCCTCCACTTT

V: TRBV27
D: .
J: TRBJ2-1
size: .
CDR3: CASSLDLYNEQFF
DNA: TGTGCCAGCAGTCTAGACCTTTACAATGAGCAGTTCTTC

V: TRBV11-2
D: .
J: TRBJ2-5
size: .
CDR3: CASSFMTETQYF
DNA: TGTGCCAGCAGCTTCATGACGGAGACCCAGTACTTC

V: TRBV4-3
D: TRBD2
J: TRBJ2-1
size: .
CDR3: CASSQDGTSGYNEQFF
DNA: TGCGCCAGCAGCCAAGACGGCACTAGCGGTTACAATGAGCAGTTCTTC

V: TRBV7-7
D: TRBD2
J: TRBJ2-1
size: few
CDR3: CASSPSGATYNEQFF
DNA: TGTGCCAGCAGCCCTAGCGGGGCCACATACAATGAGCAGTTCTTC

V: TRBV11-2
D: TRBD1
J: TRBJ1-1
size: few
CDR3: CATSIRGGATEAFF
DNA: TGTGCCACTTCAATAAGAGGGGGCGCGACTGAAGCTTTCTTT

V: TRBV6-5
D: .
J: TRBJ2-3
size: .
CDR3: CASSYSSTDTQYF
DNA: TGTGCCAGCAGTTATTCGAGCACAGATACGCAGTATTTT

V: TRBV11-3
D: .
J: TRBJ2-3
size: few
CDR3: CASSPRGSNTDTQYF
DNA: TGTGCCAGCAGCCCCCGGGGGAGCAACACAGATACGCAGTATTTT

V: TRBV5-6
D: TRBD1
J: TRBJ2-7
size: many
CDR3: CASSSYRGDSYEQYF
DNA: TGTGCCAGCAGCTCGTACAGGGGCGACTCCTACGAGCAGTACTTC

V: TRBV9
D: TRBD2
J: TRBJ2-1
size: .
CDR3: CASSPGGGEGYNEQFF
DNA: TGTGCCAGCAGCCCAGGTGGCGGGGAGGGTTACAATGAGCAGTTCTTC

V: TRBV14
D: .
J: TRBJ2-7
size: .
CDR3: CASSQDWPGEQYF
DNA: TGTGCCAGCAGCCAAGATTGGCCGGGAGAGCAGTACTTC

V: TRBV27
D: .
J: TRBJ1-1
size: .
CDR3: CASSLLGGGRLEAFF
DNA: TGTGCCAGCAGTTTATTGGGCGGGGGGAGACTCGAAGCTTTCTTT

V: TRBV29-1
D: TRBD1
J: TRBJ2-2
size: .
CDR3: CSVRTGGPGELFF
DNA: TGCAGCGTTCGGACAGGGGGCCCCGGGGAGCTGTTTTTT

V: TRBV5-1
D: .
J: TRBJ1-5
size: .
CDR3: CASSLAGAGNQPQHF
DNA: TGCGCCAGCAGCTTGGCGGGGGCCGGCAATCAGCCCCAGCATTTT

V: TRBV29-1
D: .
J: TRBJ1-4
size: .
CDR3: CSVVGGHQNEKLFF
DNA: TGCAGCGTTGTGGGTGGACACCAGAATGAAAAACTGTTTTTT

V: TRBV11-2
D: .
J: TRBJ2-1
size: few
CDR3: CASSLKVGRTRNEQFF
DNA: TGTGCCAGCAGCTTAAAGGTGGGCAGGACACGAAATGAGCAGTTCTTC

V: TRBV7-8
D: TRBD1
J: TRBJ2-3
size: once
CDR3: CASTFTAQTGGLDTQYF
DNA: TGTGCCAGCACCTTTACGGCCCAGACAGGGGGTCTGGATACGCAGTATTTT

V: TRBV13
D: .
J: TRBJ1-1
size: .
CDR3: CASSSALTAFF
DNA: TGTGCCAGCAGCTCCGCCCTTACGGCTTTCTTT

V: TRBV6-5
D: .
J: TRBJ1-1
size: once
CDR3: CASSYSRGFPEAFF
DNA: TGTGCCAGCAGTTACTCGAGGGGGTTCCCTGAAGCTTTCTTT